A single TCR beta chain is shown here with its context. Clones were read by immunoSEQ multiplex PCR, and TCRdb kept only the in-frame ones, dropping some. The sample includes roughly 120,000 clones, about 90% of them seen just once. These data come from a study of T cell responses to AZD1222 COVID-19 vaccine. CDR3 length: 15 residues. Germline V gives CDR1 SGHNT, CDR2 YYREEE (reference sequence). The V and J ends lost 1 base and 8 bases, in that order; junction bases with no gene match: 9. Material: peripheral blood, obtained on day 0 of AZD1222 vaccination. This chain uses TRBV5-4 with TRBJ2-1; 7 bases map to TRBD2. The origin of this receptor is an adult in good health. CDR3 nucleotides: TGTGCCAGCAGCTTGTGGGGACTAACTCCCCATGAGCAGTTCTTC. Translation: CASSLWGLTPHEQFF.